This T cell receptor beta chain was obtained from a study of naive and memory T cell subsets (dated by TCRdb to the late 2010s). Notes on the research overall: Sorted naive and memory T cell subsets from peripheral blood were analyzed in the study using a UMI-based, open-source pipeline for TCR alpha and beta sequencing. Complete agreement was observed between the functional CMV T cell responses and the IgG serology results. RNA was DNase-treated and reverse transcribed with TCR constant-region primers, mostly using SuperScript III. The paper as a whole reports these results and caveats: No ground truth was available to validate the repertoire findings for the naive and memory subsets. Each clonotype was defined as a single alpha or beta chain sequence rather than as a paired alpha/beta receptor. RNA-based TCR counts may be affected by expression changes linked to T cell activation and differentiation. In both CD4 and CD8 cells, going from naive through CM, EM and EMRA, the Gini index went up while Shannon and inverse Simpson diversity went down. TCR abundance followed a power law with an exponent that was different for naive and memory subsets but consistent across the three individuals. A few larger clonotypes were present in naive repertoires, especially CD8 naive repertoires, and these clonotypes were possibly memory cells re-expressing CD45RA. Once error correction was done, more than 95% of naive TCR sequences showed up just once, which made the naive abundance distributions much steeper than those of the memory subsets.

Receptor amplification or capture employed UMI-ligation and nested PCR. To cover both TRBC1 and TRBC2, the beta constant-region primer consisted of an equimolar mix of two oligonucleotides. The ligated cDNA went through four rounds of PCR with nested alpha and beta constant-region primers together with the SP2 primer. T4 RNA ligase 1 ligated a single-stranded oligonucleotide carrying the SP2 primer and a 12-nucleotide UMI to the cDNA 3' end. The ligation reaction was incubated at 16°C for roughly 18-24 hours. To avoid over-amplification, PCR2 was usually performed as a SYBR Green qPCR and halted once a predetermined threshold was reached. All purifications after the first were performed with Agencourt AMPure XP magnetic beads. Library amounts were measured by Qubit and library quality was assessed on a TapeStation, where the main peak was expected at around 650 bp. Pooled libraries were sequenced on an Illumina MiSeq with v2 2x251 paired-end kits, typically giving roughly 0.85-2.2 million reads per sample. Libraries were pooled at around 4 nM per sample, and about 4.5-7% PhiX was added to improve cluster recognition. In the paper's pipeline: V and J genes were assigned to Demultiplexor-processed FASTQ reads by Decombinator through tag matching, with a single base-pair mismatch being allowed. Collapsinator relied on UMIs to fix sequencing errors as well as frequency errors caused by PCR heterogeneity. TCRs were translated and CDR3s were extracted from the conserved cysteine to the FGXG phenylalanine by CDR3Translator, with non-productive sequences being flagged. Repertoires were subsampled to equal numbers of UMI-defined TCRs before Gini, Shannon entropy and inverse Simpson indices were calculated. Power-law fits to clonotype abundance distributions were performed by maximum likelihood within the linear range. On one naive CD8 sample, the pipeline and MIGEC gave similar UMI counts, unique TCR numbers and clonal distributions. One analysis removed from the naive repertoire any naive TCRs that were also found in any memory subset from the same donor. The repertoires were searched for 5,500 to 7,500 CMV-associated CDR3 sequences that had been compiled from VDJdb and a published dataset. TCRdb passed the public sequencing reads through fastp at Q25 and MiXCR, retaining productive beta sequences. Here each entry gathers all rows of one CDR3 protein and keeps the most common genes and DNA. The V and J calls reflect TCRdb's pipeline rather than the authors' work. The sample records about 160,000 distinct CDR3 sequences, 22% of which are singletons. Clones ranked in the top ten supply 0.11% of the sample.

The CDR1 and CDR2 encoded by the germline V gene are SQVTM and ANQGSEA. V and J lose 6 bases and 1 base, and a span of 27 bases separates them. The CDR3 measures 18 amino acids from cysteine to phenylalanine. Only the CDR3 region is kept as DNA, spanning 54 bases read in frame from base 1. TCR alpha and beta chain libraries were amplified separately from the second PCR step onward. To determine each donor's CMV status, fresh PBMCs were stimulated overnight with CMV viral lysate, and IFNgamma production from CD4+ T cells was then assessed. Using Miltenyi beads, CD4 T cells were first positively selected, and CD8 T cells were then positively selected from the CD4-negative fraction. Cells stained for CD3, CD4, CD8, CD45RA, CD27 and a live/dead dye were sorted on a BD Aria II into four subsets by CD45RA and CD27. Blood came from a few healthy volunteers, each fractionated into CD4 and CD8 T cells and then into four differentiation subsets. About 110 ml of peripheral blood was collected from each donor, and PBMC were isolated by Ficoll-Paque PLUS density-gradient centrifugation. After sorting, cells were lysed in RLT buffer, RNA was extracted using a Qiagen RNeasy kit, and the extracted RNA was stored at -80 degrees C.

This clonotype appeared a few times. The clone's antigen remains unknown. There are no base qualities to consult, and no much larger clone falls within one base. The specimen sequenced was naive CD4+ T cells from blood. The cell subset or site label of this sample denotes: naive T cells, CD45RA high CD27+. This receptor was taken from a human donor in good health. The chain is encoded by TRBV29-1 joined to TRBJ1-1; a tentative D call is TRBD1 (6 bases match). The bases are TGCAGCGTCCTGTTCCAATCGCGGGGGCCGAAAGCGAACACTGAAGCTTTCTTT. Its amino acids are CSVLFQSRGPKANTEAFF.